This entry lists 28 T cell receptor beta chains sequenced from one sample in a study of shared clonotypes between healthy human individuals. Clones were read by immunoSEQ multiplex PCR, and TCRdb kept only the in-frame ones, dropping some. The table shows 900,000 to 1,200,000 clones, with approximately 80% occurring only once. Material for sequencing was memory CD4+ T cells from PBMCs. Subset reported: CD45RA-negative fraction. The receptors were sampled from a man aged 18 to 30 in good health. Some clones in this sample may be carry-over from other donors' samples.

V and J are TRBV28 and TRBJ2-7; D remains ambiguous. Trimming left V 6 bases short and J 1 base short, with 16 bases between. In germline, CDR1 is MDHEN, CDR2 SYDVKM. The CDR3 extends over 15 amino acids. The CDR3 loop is CASRNRAAESYEQYF. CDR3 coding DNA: TGTGCCAGCAGGAACCGCGCGGCGGAGTCCTACGAGCAGTACTTC.

The CDR3 DNA follows: TGTGCCAGCAGGGCAGGGGCCGCGGAGACCCAGTACTTC. It specifies CASRAGAAETQYF. The genes are TRBV2 and TRBJ2-5; D perhaps matches TRBD1 (6 bases). Germline loops: CDR1 SNHLY, CDR2 FYNNEI. The length of the CDR3 is 13 residues. V lost 6 bases, J lost 5 bases, and 13 bases lay in between.

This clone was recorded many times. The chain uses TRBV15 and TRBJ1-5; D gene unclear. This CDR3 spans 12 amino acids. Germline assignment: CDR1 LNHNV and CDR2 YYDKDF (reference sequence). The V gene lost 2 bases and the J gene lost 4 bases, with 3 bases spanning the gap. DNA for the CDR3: TGTGCCACCAGCAGATCTAATCAGCCCCAGCATTTT. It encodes CATSRSNQPQHF.

CDR3 in DNA: TGTGCCAGCAGCTTCGGACAGGGGGTGGGCACAGATACGCAGTATTTT. It encodes CASSFGQGVGTDTQYF. This rearrangement joins TRBV7-9 to TRBJ2-3; 10 bases align to TRBD1. The CDR3 runs to 16 residues. CDR1 and CDR2 from the germline V gene are SEHNR and FQNEAQ (reference sequence). V shed 3 bases and J 1 base; nucleotides not matched to a gene: 4.

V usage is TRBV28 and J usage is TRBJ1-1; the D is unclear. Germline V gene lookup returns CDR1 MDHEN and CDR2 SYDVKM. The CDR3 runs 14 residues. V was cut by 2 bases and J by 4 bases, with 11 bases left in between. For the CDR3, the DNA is TGTGCCAGCAGTTTACATCGGGAGGGCACTGAAGCTTTCTTT. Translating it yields CASSLHREGTEAFF.

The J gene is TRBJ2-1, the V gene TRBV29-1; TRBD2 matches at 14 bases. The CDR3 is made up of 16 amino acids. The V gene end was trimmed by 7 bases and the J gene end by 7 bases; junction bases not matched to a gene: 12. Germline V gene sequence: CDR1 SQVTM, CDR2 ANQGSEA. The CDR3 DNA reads TGCAGCGCCTTGGGGGGACTAGCGGGAGAAAGTAATGAGCAGTTCTTC. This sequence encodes CSALGGLAGESNEQFF.

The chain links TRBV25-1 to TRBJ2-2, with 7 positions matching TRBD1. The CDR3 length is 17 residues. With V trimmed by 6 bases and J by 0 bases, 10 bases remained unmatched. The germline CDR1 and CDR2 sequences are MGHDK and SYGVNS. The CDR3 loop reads CASSAVEGAPNTGELFF. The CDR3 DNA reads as TGTGCCAGCAGCGCAGTAGAGGGGGCTCCGAACACCGGGGAGCTGTTTTTT.

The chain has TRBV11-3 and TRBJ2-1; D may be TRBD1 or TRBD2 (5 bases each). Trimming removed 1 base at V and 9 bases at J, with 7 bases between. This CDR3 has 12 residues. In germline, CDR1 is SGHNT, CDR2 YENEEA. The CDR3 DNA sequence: TGTGCCAGCAGCTTAGGAGGGACTGAGCAGTTCTTC. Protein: CASSLGGTEQFF. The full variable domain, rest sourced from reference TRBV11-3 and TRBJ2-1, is EAGVVQSPRYKIIEKKQPVAFWCNPISGHNTLYWYLQNLGQGPELLIRYENEEAVDDSQLPKDRFSAERLKGVDSTLKIQPAELGDSAVYLCASSLGGTEQFFGPGTRLTVL.

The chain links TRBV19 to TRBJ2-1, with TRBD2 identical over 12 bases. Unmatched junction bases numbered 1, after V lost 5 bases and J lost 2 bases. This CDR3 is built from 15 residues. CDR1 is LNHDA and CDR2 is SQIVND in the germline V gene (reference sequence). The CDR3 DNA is TGTGCCAGTAGTTGGACTAGCGGGGCCTACAATGAGCAGTTCTTC. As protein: CASSWTSGAYNEQFF.

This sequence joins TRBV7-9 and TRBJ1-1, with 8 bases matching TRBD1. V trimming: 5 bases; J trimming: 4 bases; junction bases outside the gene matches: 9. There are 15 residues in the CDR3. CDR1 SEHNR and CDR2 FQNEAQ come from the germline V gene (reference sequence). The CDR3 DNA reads TGTGCCAGCAGCACTGCAGGGGGCATGATCACTGAAGCTTTCTTT. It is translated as CASSTAGGMITEAFF.

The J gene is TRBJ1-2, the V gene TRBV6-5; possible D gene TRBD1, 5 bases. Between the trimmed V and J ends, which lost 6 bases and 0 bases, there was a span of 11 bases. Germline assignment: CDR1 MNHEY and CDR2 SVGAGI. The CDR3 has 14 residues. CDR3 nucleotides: TGTGCCAGCAGGAGGGACCGATCTAACTATGGCTACACCTTC. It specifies CASRRDRSNYGYTF.

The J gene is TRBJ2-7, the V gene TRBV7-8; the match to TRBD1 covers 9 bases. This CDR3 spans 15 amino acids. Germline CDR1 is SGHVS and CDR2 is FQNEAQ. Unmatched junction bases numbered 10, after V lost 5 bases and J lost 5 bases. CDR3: CASSVWPGQGNEQYF. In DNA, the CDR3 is TGTGCCAGCAGCGTGTGGCCGGGACAGGGAAACGAGCAGTACTTC.

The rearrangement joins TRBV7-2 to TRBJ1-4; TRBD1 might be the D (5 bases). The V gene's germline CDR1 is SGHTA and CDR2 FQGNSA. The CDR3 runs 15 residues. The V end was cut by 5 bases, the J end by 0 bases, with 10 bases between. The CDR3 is CASSIQGATNEKLFF. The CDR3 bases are TGTGCCAGCAGCATCCAGGGTGCAACTAATGAAAAACTGTTTTTT.

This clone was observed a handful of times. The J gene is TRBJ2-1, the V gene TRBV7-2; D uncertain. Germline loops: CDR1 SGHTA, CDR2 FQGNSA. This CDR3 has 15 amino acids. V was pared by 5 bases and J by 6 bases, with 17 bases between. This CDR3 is CASSTSSVARNEQFF. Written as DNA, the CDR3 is TGTGCCAGCAGCACCTCCTCGGTGGCTCGCAATGAGCAGTTCTTC.

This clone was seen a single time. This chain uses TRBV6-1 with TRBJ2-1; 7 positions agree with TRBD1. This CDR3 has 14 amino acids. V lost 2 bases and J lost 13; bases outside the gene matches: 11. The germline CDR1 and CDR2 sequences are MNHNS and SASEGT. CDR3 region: CASSEMDKSGGQFF. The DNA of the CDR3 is TGTGCCAGCAGTGAAATGGACAAGTCAGGGGGACAGTTCTTC.

The chain's CDR3 is CASSESGSTLYNEQFF. CDR3 in DNA: TGTGCCAGCAGTGAATCCGGGAGCACTTTGTACAATGAGCAGTTCTTC. V usage is TRBV6-1 and J usage is TRBJ2-1, with D possibly TRBD2 on 6 matching bases. Per the germline V gene, CDR1 is MNHNS and CDR2 is SASEGT. Trimming removed 2 bases from V and 4 bases from J, with 15 bases in between. This CDR3 region has 16 residues.

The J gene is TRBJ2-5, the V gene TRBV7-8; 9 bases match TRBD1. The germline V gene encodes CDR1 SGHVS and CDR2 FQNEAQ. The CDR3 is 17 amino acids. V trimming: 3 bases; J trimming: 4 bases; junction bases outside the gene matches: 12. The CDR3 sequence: CASSFWGTGTARETQYF. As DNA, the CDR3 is TGTGCCAGCAGCTTTTGGGGGACAGGGACTGCGAGAGAGACCCAGTACTTC.

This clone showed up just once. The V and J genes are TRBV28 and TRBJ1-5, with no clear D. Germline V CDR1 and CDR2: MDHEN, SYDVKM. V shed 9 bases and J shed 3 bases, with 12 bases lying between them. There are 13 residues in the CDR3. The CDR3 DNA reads TGTGCCAGTTGGTCGAGAGACAATCAGCCCCAGCATTTT. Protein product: CASWSRDNQPQHF.

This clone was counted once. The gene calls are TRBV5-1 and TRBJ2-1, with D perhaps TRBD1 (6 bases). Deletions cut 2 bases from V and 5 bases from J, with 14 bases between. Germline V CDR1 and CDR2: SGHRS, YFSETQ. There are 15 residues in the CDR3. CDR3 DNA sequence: TGCGCCAGCAGCTTAACAGGGAGTATTAACAATGAGCAGTTCTTC. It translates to CASSLTGSINNEQFF. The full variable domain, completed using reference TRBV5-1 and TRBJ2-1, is KAGVTQTPRYLIKTRGQQVTLSCSPISGHRSVSWYQQTPGQGLQFLFEYFSETQRNKGNFPGRFSGRQFSNSRSEMNVSTLELGDSALYLCASSLTGSINNEQFFGPGTRLTVL.

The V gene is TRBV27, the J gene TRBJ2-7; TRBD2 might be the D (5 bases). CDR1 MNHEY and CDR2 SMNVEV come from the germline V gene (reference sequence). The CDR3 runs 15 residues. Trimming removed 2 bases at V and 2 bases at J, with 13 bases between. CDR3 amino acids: CASSLAAAAPYEQYF. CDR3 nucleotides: TGTGCCAGCAGTTTAGCCGCAGCGGCACCCTACGAGCAGTACTTC.

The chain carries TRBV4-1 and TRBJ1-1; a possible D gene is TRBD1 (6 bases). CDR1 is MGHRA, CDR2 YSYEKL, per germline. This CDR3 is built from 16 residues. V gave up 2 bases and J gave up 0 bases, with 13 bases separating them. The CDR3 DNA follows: TGCGCCAGCAGCCAAAACAGAGGACAGTTGAACACTGAAGCTTTCTTT. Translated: CASSQNRGQLNTEAFF.

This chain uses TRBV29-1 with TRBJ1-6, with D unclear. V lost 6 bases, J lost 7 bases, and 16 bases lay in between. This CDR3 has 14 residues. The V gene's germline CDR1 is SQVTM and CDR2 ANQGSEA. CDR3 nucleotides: TGCAGCGTCCCGGGAGCCGGGCTCAATTCACCCCTCCACTTT. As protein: CSVPGAGLNSPLHF.

CDR3 DNA: TGTGCCACCAGTACTGGAAGCACAGATACGCAGTATTTT. Its translation: CATSTGSTDTQYF. The chain recombines TRBV15 with TRBJ2-3, with D uncertain. This CDR3 has 13 residues. V gave up 6 bases and J gave up 0 bases, with 7 bases separating them. Germline V gene sequence: CDR1 LNHNV, CDR2 YYDKDF (reference sequence).

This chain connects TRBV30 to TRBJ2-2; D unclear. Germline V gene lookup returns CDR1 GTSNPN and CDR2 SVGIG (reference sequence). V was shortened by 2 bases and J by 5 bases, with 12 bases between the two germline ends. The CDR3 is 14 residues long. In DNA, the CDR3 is TGTGCCTGGAGTAAAAGGATTTGGACCGGGGAGCTGTTTTTT. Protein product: CAWSKRIWTGELFF.

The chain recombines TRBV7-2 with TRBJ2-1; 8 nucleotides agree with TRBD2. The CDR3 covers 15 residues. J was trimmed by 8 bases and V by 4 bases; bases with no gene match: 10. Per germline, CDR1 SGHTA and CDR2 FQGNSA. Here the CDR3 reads CASSSRRAGAHEQFF. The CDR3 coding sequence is TGTGCCAGCAGCTCCCGTCGAGCGGGAGCCCATGAGCAGTTCTTC.

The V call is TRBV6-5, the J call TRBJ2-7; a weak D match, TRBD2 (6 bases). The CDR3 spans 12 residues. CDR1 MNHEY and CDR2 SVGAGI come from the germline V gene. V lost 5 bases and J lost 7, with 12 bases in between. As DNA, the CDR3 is TGTGCCAGCAGTCAGACTAGTGGTGAGCAGTACTTC. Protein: CASSQTSGEQYF.

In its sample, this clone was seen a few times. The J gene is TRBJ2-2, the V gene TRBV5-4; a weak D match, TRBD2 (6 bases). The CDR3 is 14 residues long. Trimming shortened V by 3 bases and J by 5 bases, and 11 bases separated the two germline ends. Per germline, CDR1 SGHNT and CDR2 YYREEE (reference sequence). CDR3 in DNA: TGTGCCAGCAGCTCGACTAGTCGGACCGGGGAGCTGTTTTTT. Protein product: CASSSTSRTGELFF.

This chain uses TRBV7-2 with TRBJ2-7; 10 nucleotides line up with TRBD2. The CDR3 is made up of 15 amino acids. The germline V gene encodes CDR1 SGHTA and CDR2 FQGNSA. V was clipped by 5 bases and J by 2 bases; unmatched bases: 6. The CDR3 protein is CASSRSLAGAYEQYF. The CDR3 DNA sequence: TGTGCCAGCAGCCGCTCTCTAGCGGGGGCCTACGAGCAGTACTTC.